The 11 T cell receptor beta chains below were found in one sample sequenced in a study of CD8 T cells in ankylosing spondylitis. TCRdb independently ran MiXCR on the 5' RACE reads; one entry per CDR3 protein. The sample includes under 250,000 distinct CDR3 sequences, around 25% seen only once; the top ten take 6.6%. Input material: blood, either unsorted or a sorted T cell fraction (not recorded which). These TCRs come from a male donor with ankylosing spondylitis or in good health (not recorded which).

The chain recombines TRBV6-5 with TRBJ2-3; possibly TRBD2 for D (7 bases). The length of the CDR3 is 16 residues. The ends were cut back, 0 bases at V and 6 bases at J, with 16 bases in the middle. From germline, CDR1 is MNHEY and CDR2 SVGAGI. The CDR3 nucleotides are TGTGCCAGCAGTTACTCACGGGGGGCGAATTTCGATACGCAGTATTTT. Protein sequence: CASSYSRGANFDTQYF.

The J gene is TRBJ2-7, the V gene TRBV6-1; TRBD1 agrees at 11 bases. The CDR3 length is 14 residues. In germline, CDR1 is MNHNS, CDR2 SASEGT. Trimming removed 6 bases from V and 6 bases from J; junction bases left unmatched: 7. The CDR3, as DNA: TGTGCCAGCAGCCGCGGGACAGGGGGGCTCGAGCAGTACTTC. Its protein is CASSRGTGGLEQYF.

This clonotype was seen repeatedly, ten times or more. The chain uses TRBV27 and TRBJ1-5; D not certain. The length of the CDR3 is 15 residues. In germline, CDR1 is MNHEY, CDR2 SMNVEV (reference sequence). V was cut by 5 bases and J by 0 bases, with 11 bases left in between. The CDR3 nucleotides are TGTGCCAGCAGTCCAACCACGGGTAGCAATCAGCCCCAGCATTTT. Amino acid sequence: CASSPTTGSNQPQHF.

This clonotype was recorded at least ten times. The CDR3 DNA follows: TGCGCCAGCAGCTTCGAGGGGGTGATTGGAGAGACCCAGTACTTC. This translates into CASSFEGVIGETQYF. The chain combines TRBV5-1 with TRBJ2-5; D might be TRBD1 (6 bases). The CDR3 sequence is 15 residues long. Trimming pared 2 bases from V and 4 bases from J, leaving 15 bases between. The germline gives CDR1 SGHRS, CDR2 YFSETQ.

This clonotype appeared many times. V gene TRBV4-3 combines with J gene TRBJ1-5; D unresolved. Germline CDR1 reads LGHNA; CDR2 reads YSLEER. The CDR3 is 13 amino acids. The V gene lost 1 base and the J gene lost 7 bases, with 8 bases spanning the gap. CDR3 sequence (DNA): TGCGCCAGCAGCCAAGCAATAGGGCAGCCCCAGCATTTT. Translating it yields CASSQAIGQPQHF.

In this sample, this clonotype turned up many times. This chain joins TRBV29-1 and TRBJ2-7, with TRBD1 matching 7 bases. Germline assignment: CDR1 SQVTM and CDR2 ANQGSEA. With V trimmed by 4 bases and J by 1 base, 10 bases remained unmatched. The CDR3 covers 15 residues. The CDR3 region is CSVVGQRGSSYEQYF. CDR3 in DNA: TGCAGCGTTGTGGGACAGAGGGGTTCATCCTACGAGCAGTACTTC.

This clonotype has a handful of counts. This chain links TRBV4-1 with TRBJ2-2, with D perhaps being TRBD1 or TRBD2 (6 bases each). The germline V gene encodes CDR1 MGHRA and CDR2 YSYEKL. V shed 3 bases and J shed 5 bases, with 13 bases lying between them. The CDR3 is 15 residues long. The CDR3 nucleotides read TGCGCCAGCAGCCAGCGACAGGAGGGAACCGGGGAGCTGTTTTTT. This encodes CASSQRQEGTGELFF.

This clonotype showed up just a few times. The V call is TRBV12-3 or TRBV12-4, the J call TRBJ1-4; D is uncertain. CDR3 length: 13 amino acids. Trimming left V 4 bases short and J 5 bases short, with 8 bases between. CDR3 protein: CASSSEKNEKLFF. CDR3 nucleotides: TGTGCCAGCAGTTCGGAGAAAAATGAAAAACTGTTTTTT.

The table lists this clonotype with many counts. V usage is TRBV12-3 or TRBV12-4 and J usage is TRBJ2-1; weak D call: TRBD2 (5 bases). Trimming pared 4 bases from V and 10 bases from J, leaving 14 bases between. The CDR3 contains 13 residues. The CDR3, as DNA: TGTGCCAGCAGTTACGACGAGGGTCGGGAGCAGTTCTTC. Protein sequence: CASSYDEGREQFF.

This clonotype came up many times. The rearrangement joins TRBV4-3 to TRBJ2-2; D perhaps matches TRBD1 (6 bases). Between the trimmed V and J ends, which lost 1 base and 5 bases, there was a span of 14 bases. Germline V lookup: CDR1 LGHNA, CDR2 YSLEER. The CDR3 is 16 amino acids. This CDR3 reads CASSQGDRKGTGELFF. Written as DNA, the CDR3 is TGCGCCAGCAGCCAAGGCGACAGGAAGGGAACCGGGGAGCTGTTTTTT.

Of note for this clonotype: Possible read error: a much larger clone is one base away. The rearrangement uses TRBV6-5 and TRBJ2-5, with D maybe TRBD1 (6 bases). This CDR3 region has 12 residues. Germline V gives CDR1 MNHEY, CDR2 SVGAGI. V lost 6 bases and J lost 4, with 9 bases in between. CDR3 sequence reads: CASRQGPETQYF. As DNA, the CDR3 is TGTGCCAGCAGACAGGGACCAGAGACCCAGTACTTC.